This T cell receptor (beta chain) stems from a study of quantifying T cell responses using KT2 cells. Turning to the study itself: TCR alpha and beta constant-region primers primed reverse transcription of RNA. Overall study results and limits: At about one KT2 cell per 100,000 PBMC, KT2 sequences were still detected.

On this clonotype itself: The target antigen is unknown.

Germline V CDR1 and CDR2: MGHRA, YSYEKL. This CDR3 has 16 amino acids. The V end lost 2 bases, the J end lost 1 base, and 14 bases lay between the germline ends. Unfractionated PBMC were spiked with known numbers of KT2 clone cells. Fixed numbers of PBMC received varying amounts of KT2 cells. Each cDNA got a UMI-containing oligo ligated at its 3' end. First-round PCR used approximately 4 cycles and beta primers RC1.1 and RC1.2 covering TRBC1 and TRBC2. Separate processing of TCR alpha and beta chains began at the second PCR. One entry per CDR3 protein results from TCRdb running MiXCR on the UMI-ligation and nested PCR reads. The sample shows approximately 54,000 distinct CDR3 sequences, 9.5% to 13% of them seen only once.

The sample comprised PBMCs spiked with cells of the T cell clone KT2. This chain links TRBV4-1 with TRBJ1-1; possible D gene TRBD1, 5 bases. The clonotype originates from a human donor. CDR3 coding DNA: TGCGCCAGCAGCCAACCCCTGAGACAGCCGAACACTGAAGCTTTCTTT. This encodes CASSQPLRQPNTEAFF.